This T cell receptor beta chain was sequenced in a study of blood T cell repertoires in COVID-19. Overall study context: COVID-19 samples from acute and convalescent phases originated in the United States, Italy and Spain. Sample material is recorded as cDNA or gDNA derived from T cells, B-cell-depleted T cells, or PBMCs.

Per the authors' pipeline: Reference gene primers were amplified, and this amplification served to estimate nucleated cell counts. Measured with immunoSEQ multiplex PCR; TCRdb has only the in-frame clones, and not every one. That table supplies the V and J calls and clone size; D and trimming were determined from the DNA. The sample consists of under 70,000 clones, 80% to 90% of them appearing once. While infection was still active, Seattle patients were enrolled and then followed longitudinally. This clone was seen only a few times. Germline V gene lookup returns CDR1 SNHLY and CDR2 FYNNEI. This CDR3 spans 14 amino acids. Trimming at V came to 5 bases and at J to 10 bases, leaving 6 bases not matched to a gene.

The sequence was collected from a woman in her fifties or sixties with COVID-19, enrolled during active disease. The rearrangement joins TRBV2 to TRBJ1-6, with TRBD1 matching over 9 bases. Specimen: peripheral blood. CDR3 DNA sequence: TGTGCCAGCAGTAGGACAGGGGATTCCTCACCCCTCCACTTT. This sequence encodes CASSRTGDSSPLHF.